The TCR beta chain under discussion was sequenced for a study of Graves' ophthalmopathy and Graves' hyperthyroidism. The study amplified TCR beta CDR3 regions using RNA transcripts. First-round RT-PCR used HTBI primers; second-round multiplex PCR followed. TCRdb analysed the multiplex PCR reads with MiXCR anew, one entry per CDR3 protein. The sample carries around 600,000 distinct CDR3 sequences, roughly two fifths recorded once. CDR1 and CDR2 (germline): SGHTA, FQGNSA. V lost 6 bases to trimming and J lost 2 bases; unmatched junction nucleotides: 4. CDR3 length: 15 residues. The chain recombines TRBV7-2 with TRBJ2-3, with 11 bases aligning to TRBD2. The source is an adult man with Graves' ophthalmopathy. The source material was peripheral blood. The CDR3 DNA sequence: TGTGCCAGCAGTATTAGCGGGGGGGTCACAGATACGCAGTATTTT. Translation gives CASSISGGVTDTQYF. The complete variable domain, with remaining parts taken from reference TRBV7-2 and TRBJ2-3, reads GAGVSQSPSNKVTEKGKDVELRCDPISGHTALYWYRQSLGQGLEFLIYFQGNSAPDKSGLPSDRFSAERTGGSVSTLTIQRTQQEDSAVYLCASSISGGVTDTQYFGPGTRLTVL.